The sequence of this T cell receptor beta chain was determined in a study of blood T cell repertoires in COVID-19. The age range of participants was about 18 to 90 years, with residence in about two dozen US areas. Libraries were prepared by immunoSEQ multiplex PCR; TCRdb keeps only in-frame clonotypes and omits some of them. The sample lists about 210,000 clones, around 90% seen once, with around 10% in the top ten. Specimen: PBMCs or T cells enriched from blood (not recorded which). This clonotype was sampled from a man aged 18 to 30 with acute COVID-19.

CDR3 sequence (DNA): TGTGCTAGTGGTTTGGTAGGAGGACTAGCTGGGGTCAATGAGCAGTTCTTC. This gives the protein CASGLVGGLAGVNEQFF. The gene calls are TRBV12-5 and TRBJ2-1; 8 bases line up with TRBD2. Looked up from germline, CDR1 is LGHNT and CDR2 is FRNRAP. This CDR3 has 17 amino acids. Trimming removed 0 bases from V and 6 bases from J; junction bases left unmatched: 10.